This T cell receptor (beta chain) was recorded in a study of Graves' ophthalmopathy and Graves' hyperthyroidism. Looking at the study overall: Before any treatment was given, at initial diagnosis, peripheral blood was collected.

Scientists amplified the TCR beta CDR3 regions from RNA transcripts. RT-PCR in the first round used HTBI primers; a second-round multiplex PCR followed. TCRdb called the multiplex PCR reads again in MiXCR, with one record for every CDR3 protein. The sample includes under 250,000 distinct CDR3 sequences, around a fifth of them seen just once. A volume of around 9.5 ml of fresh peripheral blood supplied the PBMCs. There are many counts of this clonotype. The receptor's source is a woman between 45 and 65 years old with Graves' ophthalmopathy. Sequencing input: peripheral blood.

The CDR3 sequence is CSVVFWGNTEAFF. The DNA of the CDR3 is TGCAGCGTTGTTTTTTGGGGGAACACTGAAGCTTTCTTT. This sequence joins TRBV29-1 and TRBJ1-1, with D unclear. Looked up from germline, CDR1 is SQVTM and CDR2 is ANQGSEA. The ends were cut back, 4 bases at V and 1 base at J, with 10 bases in the middle. CDR3 length equals 13 residues.